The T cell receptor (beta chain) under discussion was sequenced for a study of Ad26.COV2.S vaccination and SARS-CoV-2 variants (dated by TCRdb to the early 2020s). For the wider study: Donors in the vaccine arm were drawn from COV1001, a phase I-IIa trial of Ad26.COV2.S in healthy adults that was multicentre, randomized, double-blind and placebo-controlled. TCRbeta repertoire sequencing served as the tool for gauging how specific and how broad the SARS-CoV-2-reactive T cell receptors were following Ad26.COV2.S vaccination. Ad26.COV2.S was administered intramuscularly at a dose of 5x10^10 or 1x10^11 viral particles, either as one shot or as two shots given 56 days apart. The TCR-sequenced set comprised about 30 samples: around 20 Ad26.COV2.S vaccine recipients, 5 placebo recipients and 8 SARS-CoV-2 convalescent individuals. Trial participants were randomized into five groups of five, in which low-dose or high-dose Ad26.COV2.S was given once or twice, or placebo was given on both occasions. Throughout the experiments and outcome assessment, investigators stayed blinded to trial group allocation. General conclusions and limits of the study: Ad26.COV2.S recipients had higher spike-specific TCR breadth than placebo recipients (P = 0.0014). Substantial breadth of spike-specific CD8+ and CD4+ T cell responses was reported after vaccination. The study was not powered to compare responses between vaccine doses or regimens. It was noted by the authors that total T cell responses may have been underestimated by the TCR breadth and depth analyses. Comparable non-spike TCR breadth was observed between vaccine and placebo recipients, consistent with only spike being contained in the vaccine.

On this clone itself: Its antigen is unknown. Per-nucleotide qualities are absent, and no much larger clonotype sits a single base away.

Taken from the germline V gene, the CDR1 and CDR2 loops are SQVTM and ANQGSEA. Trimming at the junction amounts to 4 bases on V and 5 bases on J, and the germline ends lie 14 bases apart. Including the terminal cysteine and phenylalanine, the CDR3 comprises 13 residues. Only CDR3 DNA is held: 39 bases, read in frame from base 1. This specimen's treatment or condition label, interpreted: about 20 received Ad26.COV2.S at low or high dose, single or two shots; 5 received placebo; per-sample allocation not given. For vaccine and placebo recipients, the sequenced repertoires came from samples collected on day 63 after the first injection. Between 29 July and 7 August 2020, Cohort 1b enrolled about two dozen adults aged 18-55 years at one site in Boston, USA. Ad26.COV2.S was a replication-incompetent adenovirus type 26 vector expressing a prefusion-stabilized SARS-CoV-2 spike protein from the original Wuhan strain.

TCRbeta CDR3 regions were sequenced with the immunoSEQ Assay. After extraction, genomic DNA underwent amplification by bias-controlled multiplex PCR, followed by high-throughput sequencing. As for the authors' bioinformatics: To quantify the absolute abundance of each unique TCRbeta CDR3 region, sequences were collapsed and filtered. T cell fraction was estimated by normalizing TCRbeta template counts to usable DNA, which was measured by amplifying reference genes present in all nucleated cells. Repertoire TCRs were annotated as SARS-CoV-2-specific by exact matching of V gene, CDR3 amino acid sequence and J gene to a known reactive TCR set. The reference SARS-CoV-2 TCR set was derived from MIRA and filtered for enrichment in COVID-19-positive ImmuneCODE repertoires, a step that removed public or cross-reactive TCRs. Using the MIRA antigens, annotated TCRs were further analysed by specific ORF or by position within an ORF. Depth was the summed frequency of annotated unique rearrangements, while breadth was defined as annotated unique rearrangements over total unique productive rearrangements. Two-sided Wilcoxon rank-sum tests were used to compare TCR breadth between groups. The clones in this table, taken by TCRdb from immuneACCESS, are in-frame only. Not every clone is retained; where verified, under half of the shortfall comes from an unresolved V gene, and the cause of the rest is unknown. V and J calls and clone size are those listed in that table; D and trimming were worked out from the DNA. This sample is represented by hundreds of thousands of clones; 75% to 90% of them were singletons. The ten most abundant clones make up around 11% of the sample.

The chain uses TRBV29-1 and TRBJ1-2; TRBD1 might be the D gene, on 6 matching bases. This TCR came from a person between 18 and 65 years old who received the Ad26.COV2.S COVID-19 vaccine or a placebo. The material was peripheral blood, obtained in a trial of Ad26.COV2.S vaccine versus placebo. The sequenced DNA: TGCAGCGTTGCACCACAGGGTACATATGGCTACACCTTC. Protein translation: CSVAPQGTYGYTF. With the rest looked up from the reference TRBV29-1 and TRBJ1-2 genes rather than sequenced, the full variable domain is SAVISQKPSRDICQRGTSLTIQCQVDSQVTMMFWYRQQPGQSLTLIATANQGSEATYESGFVIDKFPISRPNLTFSTLTVSNMSPEDSSIYLCSVAPQGTYGYTFGSGTRLTVV.